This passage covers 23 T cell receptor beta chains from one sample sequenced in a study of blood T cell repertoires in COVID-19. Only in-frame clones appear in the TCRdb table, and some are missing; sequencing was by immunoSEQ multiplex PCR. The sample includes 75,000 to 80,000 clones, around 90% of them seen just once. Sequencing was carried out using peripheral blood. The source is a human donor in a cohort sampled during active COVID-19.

In DNA form, the CDR3 reads TGCGCCAGCAGCCAAGATCCTCAAGAGACCCAGTACTTC. It encodes CASSQDPQETQYF. V and J are TRBV4-3 and TRBJ2-5; D remains ambiguous. V lost 0 bases to trimming and J lost 2 bases, with 4 bases between them. CDR1 LGHNA and CDR2 YSLEER come from the germline V gene. The CDR3 is 13 amino acids.

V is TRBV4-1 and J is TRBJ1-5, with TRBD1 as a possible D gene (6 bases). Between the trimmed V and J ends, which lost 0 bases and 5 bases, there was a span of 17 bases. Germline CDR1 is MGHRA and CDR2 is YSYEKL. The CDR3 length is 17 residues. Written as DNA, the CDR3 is TGCGCCAGCAGCCAAGAGTACCGGGGGAGGGGGGATCAGCCCCAGCATTTT. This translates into CASSQEYRGRGDQPQHF.

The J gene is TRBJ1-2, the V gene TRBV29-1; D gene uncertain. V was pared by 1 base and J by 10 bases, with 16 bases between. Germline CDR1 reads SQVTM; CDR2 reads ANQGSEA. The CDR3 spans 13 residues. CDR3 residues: CSVEVQLQPSYTF. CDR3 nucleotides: TGCAGCGTTGAAGTTCAACTCCAACCATCCTACACCTTC. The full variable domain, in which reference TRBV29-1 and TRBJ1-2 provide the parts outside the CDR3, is SAVISQKPSRDICQRGTSLTIQCQVDSQVTMMFWYRQQPGQSLTLIATANQGSEATYESGFVIDKFPISRPNLTFSTLTVSNMSPEDSSIYLCSVEVQLQPSYTFGSGTRLTVV.

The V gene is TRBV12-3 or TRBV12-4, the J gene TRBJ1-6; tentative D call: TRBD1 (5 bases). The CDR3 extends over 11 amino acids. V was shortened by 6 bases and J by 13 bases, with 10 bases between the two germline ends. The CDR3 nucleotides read TGTGCCAGCAGGCGCCGGGGGCCCCTCCACTTT. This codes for CASRRRGPLHF.

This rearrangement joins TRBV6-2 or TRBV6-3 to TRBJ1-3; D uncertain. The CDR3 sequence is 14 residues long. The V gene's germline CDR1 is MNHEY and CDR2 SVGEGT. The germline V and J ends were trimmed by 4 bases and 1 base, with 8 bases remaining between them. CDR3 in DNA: TGTGCCAGCAGTTCGACGGGTTCTGGAAACACCATATATTTT. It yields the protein CASSSTGSGNTIYF.

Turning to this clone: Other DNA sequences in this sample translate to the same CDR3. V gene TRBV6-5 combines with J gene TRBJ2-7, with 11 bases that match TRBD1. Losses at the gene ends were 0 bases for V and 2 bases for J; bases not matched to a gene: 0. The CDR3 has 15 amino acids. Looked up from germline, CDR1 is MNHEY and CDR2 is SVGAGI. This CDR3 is CASSYSGQGAYEQYF. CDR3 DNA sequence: TGTGCCAGCAGTTACTCGGGACAGGGGGCCTACGAGCAGTACTTC.

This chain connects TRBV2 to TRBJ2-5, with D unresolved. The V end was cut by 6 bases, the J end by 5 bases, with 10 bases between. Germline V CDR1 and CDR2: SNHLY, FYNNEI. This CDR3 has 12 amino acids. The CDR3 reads CASRRYEETQYF. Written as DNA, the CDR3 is TGTGCCAGCAGGCGTTATGAGGAGACCCAGTACTTC. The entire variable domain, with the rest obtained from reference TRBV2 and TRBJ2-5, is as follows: EPEVTQTPSHQVTQMGQEVILRCVPISNHLYFYWYRQILGQKVEFLVSFYNNEISEKSEIFDDQFSVERPDGSNFTLKIRSTKLEDSAMYFCASRRYEETQYFGPGTRLLVL.

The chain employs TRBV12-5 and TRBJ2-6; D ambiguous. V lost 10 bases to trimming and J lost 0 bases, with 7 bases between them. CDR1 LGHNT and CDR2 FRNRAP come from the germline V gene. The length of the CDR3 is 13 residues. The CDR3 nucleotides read TGTGCTACCAGAAGCTCTGGGGCCAACGTCCTGACTTTC. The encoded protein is CATRSSGANVLTF.

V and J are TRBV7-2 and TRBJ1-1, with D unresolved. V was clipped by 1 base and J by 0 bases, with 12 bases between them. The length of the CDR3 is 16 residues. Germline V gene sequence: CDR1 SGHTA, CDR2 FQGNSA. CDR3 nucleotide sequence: TGTGCCAGCAGCTTAGGAGGTGCCGGGATGAACACTGAAGCTTTCTTT. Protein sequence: CASSLGGAGMNTEAFF. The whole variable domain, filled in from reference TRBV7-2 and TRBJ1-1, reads GAGVSQSPSNKVTEKGKDVELRCDPISGHTALYWYRQSLGQGLEFLIYFQGNSAPDKSGLPSDRFSAERTGGSVSTLTIQRTQQEDSAVYLCASSLGGAGMNTEAFFGQGTRLTVV.

The CDR3 bases are TGCGCCAGCAGCTTTACAGGGGGCAATGAGCAGTTCTTC. This codes for CASSFTGGNEQFF. The chain employs TRBV5-1 and TRBJ2-1; 8 nucleotides align to TRBD1. Per the germline V gene, CDR1 is SGHRS and CDR2 is YFSETQ. V shed 2 bases, J shed 6 bases, and the junction held 1 base outside the gene matches. This CDR3 spans 13 amino acids. Drawing the rest from reference TRBV5-1 and TRBJ2-1, the complete variable domain is KAGVTQTPRYLIKTRGQQVTLSCSPISGHRSVSWYQQTPGQGLQFLFEYFSETQRNKGNFPGRFSGRQFSNSRSEMNVSTLELGDSALYLCASSFTGGNEQFFGPGTRLTVL.

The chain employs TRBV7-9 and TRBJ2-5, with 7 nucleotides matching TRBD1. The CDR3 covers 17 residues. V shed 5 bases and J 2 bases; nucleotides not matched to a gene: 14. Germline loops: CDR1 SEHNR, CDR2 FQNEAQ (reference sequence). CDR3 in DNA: TGTGCCAGCAGCCACCCGATTAGGACAGGCGCTCAAGAGACCCAGTACTTC. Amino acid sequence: CASSHPIRTGAQETQYF. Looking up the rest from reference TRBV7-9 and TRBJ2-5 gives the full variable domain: DTGVSQNPRHKITKRGQNVTFRCDPISEHNRLYWYRQTLGQGPEFLTYFQNEAQLEKSRLLSDRFSAERPKGSFSTLEIQRTEQGDSAMYLCASSHPIRTGAQETQYFGPGTRLLVL.

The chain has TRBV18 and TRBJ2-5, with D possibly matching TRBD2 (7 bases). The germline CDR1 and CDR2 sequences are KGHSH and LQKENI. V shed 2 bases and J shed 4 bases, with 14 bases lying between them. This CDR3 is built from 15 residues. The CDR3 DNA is TGTGCCAGCTCACCAAGAACAGGGAGGGGAGAGACCCAGTACTTC. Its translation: CASSPRTGRGETQYF.

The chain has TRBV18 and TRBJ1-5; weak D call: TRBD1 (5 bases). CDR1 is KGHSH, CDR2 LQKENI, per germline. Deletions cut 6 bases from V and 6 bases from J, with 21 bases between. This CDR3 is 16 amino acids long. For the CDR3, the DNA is TGTGCCAGCTCTCCAAGTCCCGCGGGGGTCGGTCAGCCCCAGCATTTT. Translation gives CASSPSPAGVGQPQHF.

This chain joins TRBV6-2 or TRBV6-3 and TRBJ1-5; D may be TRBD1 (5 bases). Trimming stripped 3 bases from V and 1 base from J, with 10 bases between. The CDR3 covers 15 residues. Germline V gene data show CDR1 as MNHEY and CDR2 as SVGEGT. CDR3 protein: CASSYGGTSNQPQHF. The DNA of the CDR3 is TGTGCCAGCAGTTATGGCGGGACGAGCAATCAGCCCCAGCATTTT.

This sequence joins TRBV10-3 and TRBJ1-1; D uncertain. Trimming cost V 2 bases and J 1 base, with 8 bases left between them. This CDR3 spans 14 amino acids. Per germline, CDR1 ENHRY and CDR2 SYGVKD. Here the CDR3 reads CAISERGGNTEAFF. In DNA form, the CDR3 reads TGTGCCATCAGTGAGCGGGGTGGGAACACTGAAGCTTTCTTT.

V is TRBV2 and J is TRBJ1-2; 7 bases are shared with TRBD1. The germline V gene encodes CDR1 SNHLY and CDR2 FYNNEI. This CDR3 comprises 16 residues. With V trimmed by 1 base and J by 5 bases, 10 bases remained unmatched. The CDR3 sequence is CASSEGDGRGEYGYTF. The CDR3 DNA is TGTGCCAGCAGTGAAGGGGATGGCAGGGGGGAATATGGCTACACCTTC.

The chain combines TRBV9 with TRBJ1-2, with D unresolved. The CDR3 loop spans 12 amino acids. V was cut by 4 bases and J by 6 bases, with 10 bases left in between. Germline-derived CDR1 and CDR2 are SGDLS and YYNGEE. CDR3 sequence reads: CASSLEGDGYTF. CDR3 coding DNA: TGTGCCAGCAGCCTCGAGGGCGATGGCTACACCTTC. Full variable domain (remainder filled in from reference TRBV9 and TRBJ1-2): DSGVTQTPKHLITATGQRVTLRCSPRSGDLSVYWYQQSLDQGLQFLIQYYNGEERAKGNILERFSAQQFPDLHSELNLSSLELGDSALYFCASSLEGDGYTFGSGTRLTVV.

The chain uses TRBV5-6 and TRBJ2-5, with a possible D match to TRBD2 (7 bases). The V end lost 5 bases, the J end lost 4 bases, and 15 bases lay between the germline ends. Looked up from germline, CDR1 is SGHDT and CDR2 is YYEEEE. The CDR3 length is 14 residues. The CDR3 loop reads CASSPGGPRETQYF. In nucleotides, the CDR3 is TGTGCCAGCAGTCCCGGGGGGCCCAGAGAGACCCAGTACTTC.

The CDR3 region has the DNA TGTGCCAGCAGCTTAGTAATTTTGGCGGGGGGGCCCTACGAGCAGTACTTC. Residues: CASSLVILAGGPYEQYF. The chain has TRBV7-2 and TRBJ2-7, with TRBD2 matching over 9 bases. The CDR3 totals 17 residues. The germline CDR1 and CDR2 sequences are SGHTA and FQGNSA. With 1 base clipped from V and 2 bases from J, the junction kept 9 bases outside the gene matches.

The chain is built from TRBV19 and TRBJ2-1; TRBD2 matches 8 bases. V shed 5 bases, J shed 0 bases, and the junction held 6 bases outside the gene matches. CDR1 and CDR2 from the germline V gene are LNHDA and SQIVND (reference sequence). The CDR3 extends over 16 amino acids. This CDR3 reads CASSWGGGSSYNEQFF. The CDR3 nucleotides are TGTGCCAGTAGTTGGGGCGGGGGGAGCTCCTACAATGAGCAGTTCTTC.

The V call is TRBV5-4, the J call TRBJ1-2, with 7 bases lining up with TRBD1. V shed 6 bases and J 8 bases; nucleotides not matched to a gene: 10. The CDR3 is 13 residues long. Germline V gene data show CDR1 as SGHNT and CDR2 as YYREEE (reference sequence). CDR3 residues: CASTGQAQGGYTF. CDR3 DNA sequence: TGTGCCAGCACTGGACAGGCTCAGGGGGGCTACACCTTC.

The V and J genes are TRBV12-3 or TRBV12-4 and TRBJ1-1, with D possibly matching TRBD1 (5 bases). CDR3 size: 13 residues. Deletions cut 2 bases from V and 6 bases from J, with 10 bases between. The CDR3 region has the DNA TGTGCCAGCAGTTTAATGGGGCCGGCTGAAGCTTTCTTT. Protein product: CASSLMGPAEAFF.

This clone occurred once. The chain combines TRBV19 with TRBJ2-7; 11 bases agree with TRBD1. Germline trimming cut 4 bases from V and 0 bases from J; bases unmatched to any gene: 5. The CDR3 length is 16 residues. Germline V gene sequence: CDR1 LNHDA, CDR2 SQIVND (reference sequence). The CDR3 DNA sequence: TGTGCCAGTAGTAGGACAGGGGGCACAAGCTCCTACGAGCAGTACTTC. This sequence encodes CASSRTGGTSSYEQYF. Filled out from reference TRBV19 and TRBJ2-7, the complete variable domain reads DGGITQSPKYLFRKEGQNVTLSCEQNLNHDAMYWYRQDPGQGLRLIYYSQIVNDFQKGDIAEGYSVSREKKESFPLTVTSAQKNPTAFYLCASSRTGGTSSYEQYFGPGTRLTVT.